The 29 T cell receptor beta chains below were found in one sample sequenced in a study of cytomegalovirus exposure and HLA in healthy donors (dated by TCRdb to about 2017). Libraries came from the immunoSEQ multiplex PCR assay. For the multiplex PCR, a mixture combining 60 forward primers for TCR Vbeta segments and 13 reverse primers for TCR Jbeta segments was used. The table was pulled from immuneACCESS by TCRdb, which kept in-frame rearrangements only. Such tables lose some clones; where checked, under half of the loss comes from unresolved V genes, and the rest has no known cause. Recorded for this sample are some 150,000 clones; roughly 80% of them occurred a single time. Clones ranked in the top ten supply 1.5% to 2% of the sample. The sample comprised PBMCs. These receptors all stem from a female donor in good health and CMV-seronegative.

Details on this clone: The junction departs from germline at one end; a sequencing error may be responsible. The V and J genes are TRBV19 and TRBJ2-3; D not resolved. The V gene's germline CDR1 is LNHDA and CDR2 SQIVND (reference sequence). The CDR3 runs to 15 residues. This CDR3 is CASSKDKKRADTQYF. Written as DNA, the CDR3 is TGTGCCAGCAGTAAAGATAAGAAGCGAGCAGATACGCAGTATTTT. The variable domain in full, completed from reference TRBV19 and TRBJ2-3, reads DGGITQSPKYLFRKEGQNVTLSCEQNLNHDAMYWYRQDPGQGLRLIYYSQIVNDFQKGDIAEGYSVSREKKESFPLTVTSAQKNPTAFYLCASSKDKKRADTQYFGPGTRLTVL.

In the case of this clone: The germline gene is not matched at one end of the junction; a read error may be the cause. This sequence joins TRBV7-9 and TRBJ1-2; TRBD1 agrees at 10 bases. This CDR3 comprises 17 residues. The germline V gene has CDR1 SEHNR and CDR2 FQNEAQ (reference sequence). The CDR3 sequence: CSSSLVGQGVFGYGYTF. Written as DNA, the CDR3 is TGTTCCAGCAGCTTAGTAGGACAGGGGGTTTTCGGCTATGGCTACACCTTC.

This chain uses TRBV10-1 with TRBJ2-5; TRBD1 aligns across 8 bases. Per the germline V gene, CDR1 is WNHNN and CDR2 is SYGVQD (reference sequence). With V trimmed by 6 bases and J by 4 bases, 10 bases remained unmatched. The CDR3 has 15 amino acids. This chain's CDR3 is CASSHDRGGLETQYF. CDR3 DNA sequence: TGCGCCAGCAGCCATGACAGGGGAGGTTTAGAGACCCAGTACTTC.

The chain is built from TRBV7-9 and TRBJ2-7; 12 bases match TRBD1. Germline CDR1 reads SEHNR; CDR2 reads FQNEAQ (reference sequence). V shed 5 bases, J shed 3 bases, and the junction held 11 bases outside the gene matches. There are 17 residues in the CDR3. The CDR3 loop reads CASSPPGQGASGYEQYF. CDR3 sequence (DNA): TGTGCCAGCAGCCCGCCGGGACAGGGGGCTTCGGGCTACGAGCAGTACTTC.

This chain connects TRBV2 to TRBJ1-5, with D possibly matching TRBD1 (5 bases). From germline, CDR1 is SNHLY and CDR2 FYNNEI. Trimming removed 5 bases at V and 8 bases at J, with 19 bases between. The CDR3 runs to 15 residues. CDR3 protein: CASSRRDSFVEPQHF. The CDR3 DNA reads as TGTGCCAGCAGTCGTCGGGACTCGTTCGTGGAGCCCCAGCATTTT. Variable domain in full (rest from reference TRBV2 and TRBJ1-5): EPEVTQTPSHQVTQMGQEVILRCVPISNHLYFYWYRQILGQKVEFLVSFYNNEISEKSEIFDDQFSVERPDGSNFTLKIRSTKLEDSAMYFCASSRRDSFVEPQHFGDGTRLSIL.

This clone was detected once. The rearrangement joins TRBV5-1 to TRBJ2-2; D gene ambiguous. The CDR3 is 14 amino acids. Germline values: CDR1 SGHRS, CDR2 YFSETQ. Trimming shortened V by 3 bases and J by 6 bases, and 12 bases separated the two germline ends. CDR3 bases: TGCGCCAGCAGCTCAACCGGAGTGCCCGGGGAGCTGTTTTTT. This gives the protein CASSSTGVPGELFF. The entire variable domain, with the rest obtained from reference TRBV5-1 and TRBJ2-2, is as follows: KAGVTQTPRYLIKTRGQQVTLSCSPISGHRSVSWYQQTPGQGLQFLFEYFSETQRNKGNFPGRFSGRQFSNSRSEMNVSTLELGDSALYLCASSSTGVPGELFFGEGSRLTVL.

The rearrangement links TRBV27 to TRBJ2-7; 7 nucleotides agree with TRBD2. The CDR3 sequence is 14 residues long. The germline gives CDR1 MNHEY, CDR2 SMNVEV (reference sequence). The V gene end was trimmed by 8 bases and the J gene end by 5 bases; junction bases not matched to a gene: 12. The CDR3 loop reads CASGLRETVDEQYF. The CDR3 DNA reads TGTGCCAGCGGATTGCGGGAGACGGTGGACGAGCAGTACTTC.

This chain joins TRBV7-2 and TRBJ1-2, with D tentatively TRBD1 (5 bases). The CDR3 has 14 residues. V was trimmed by 5 bases and J by 4 bases, leaving 14 bases between them. Looked up from germline, CDR1 is SGHTA and CDR2 is FQGNSA. The CDR3 protein is CASSTAGVLYGYTF. The CDR3 coding sequence is TGTGCCAGCAGCACGGCGGGGGTTCTCTATGGCTACACCTTC.

The CDR3 DNA reads as TGCAGCGTTGATGGCGGGGGACCGTCGGAGCAGTACTTC. This encodes CSVDGGGPSEQYF. The V and J genes are TRBV29-1 and TRBJ2-5; 7 nucleotides agree with TRBD2. There are 13 residues in the CDR3. The junction had 12 bases not matched to a gene; V was cut back by 3 bases and J by 11 bases. The germline V gene has CDR1 SQVTM and CDR2 ANQGSEA.

The J gene is TRBJ2-3, the V gene TRBV9; 8 nucleotides line up with TRBD2. Germline loops: CDR1 SGDLS, CDR2 YYNGEE. The CDR3 length is 16 residues. V was pared by 0 bases and J by 6 bases, with 9 bases of the junction left unmatched. The CDR3, as DNA: TGTGCCAGCAGCGTAGGAAGCGGGGGATGGAAGGATACGCAGTATTTT. As protein: CASSVGSGGWKDTQYF.

This sequence joins TRBV27 and TRBJ2-6; 8 bases agree with TRBD2. CDR3 length: 16 residues. The ends lost 2 bases at V and 3 bases at J; junction bases unmatched: 3. Germline V gene data show CDR1 as MNHEY and CDR2 as SMNVEV (reference sequence). Here the CDR3 DNA reads TGTGCCAGCAGTTTAACGGGAGGGTATGGGGCCAACGTCCTGACTTTC. Amino acids: CASSLTGGYGANVLTF.

The genes are TRBV6-1 and TRBJ2-7, with D possibly TRBD2 on 5 matching bases. From germline, CDR1 is MNHNS and CDR2 SASEGT. Trimming stripped 2 bases from V and 2 bases from J, with 13 bases between. CDR3 length: 15 amino acids. As DNA, the CDR3 is TGTGCCAGCAGTGAATTAGGACTTAAAACCTACGAGCAGTACTTC. This gives the protein CASSELGLKTYEQYF.

This clone was counted between two and nine times. V and J are TRBV19 and TRBJ1-5; D is uncertain. The CDR3 is 17 residues long. Per germline, CDR1 LNHDA and CDR2 SQIVND (reference sequence). V gave up 7 bases and J gave up 0 bases, with 19 bases separating them. CDR3: CASKTKEGEYSNQPQHF. In nucleotides, the CDR3 is TGTGCCAGTAAAACTAAAGAAGGCGAGTATAGCAATCAGCCCCAGCATTTT.

The CDR3 loop is CATSRAIPGTTDGYTF. For the CDR3, the DNA is TGTGCCACCAGCAGAGCTATTCCCGGGACAACGGATGGCTACACCTTC. The chain links TRBV15 to TRBJ1-2; D possibly corresponds to TRBD1 (6 bases). There are 16 residues in the CDR3. The germline gives CDR1 LNHNV, CDR2 YYDKDF (reference sequence). V dropped 1 base and J dropped 6 bases, with 18 bases sitting between them.

V and J are TRBV19 and TRBJ2-2; D is perhaps TRBD2 (7 bases). V was clipped by 0 bases and J by 7 bases, with 21 bases between them. In germline, CDR1 is LNHDA, CDR2 SQIVND (reference sequence). This CDR3 is 18 amino acids long. This CDR3 is CASSIESASGTMGGELFF. As DNA, the CDR3 is TGTGCCAGTAGTATAGAGTCGGCGAGCGGGACAATGGGCGGGGAGCTGTTTTTT.

The chain links TRBV10-3 to TRBJ2-2; 8 nucleotides align to TRBD1. Germline V gives CDR1 ENHRY, CDR2 SYGVKD. The CDR3 loop spans 14 amino acids. V shed 7 bases, J shed 3 bases, and the junction held 4 bases outside the gene matches. The CDR3 DNA reads TGTGCCATCACGGGACAGGATTACACCGGGGAGCTGTTTTTT. Residues: CAITGQDYTGELFF.

The chain couples TRBV27 to TRBJ2-2, with D perhaps TRBD1 (5 bases). V gave up 1 base and J gave up 1 base, with 10 bases separating them. Germline V lookup: CDR1 MNHEY, CDR2 SMNVEV (reference sequence). The CDR3 spans 16 residues. The CDR3 sequence: CASSLWQGKNTGELFF. CDR3 DNA: TGTGCCAGCAGTTTATGGCAGGGCAAGAACACCGGGGAGCTGTTTTTT.

The rearrangement links TRBV2 to TRBJ1-4; no clear D gene. V dropped 6 bases and J dropped 7 bases, with 12 bases sitting between them. CDR3 length: 13 amino acids. Germline assignment: CDR1 SNHLY and CDR2 FYNNEI. As DNA, the CDR3 is TGTGCCAGCAGACAGTTAAACTTTGAAAAACTGTTTTTT. Its protein is CASRQLNFEKLFF.

The chain is built from TRBV6-5 and TRBJ2-7; D might be TRBD2 (6 bases). Germline V gene lookup returns CDR1 MNHEY and CDR2 SVGAGI. The V and J ends lost 3 bases and 1 base respectively, with 10 bases between them. CDR3 length equals 14 residues. CDR3 bases: TGTGCCAGCAGTTATCGGGGGACTTCCTACGAGCAGTACTTC. It codes for CASSYRGTSYEQYF.

The rearrangement uses TRBV10-2 and TRBJ1-5, with D hard to call. The germline V gene has CDR1 WSHSY and CDR2 SAAADI. The CDR3 runs to 15 residues. The V gene lost 2 bases and the J gene lost 1 base, with 9 bases spanning the gap. Here the CDR3 DNA reads TGCGCCAGCAGTGAGACGAGCGTCAGCAATCAGCCCCAGCATTTT. Translation: CASSETSVSNQPQHF.

This sequence joins TRBV6-4 and TRBJ1-1; D is undetermined. The CDR3 is 13 amino acids. V gave up 1 base and J gave up 5 bases, with 8 bases separating them. Germline V gives CDR1 MRHNA, CDR2 SNTAGT. CDR3 sequence reads: CASSDFRGTEAFF. In DNA, the CDR3 is TGTGCCAGCAGTGACTTCCGGGGAACTGAAGCTTTCTTT.

This chain links TRBV15 with TRBJ2-7; D possibly corresponds to TRBD2 (6 bases). Germline lookup yields CDR1 LNHNV and CDR2 YYDKDF (reference sequence). This CDR3 is built from 21 residues. Trimming shortened V by 0 bases and J by 6 bases, and 33 bases separated the two germline ends. CDR3 amino acids: CATSRDYWVEGYGALAGEQYF. The CDR3 DNA is TGTGCCACCAGCAGAGATTACTGGGTGGAGGGGTACGGGGCCTTGGCGGGCGAGCAGTACTTC.

This chain uses TRBV4-1 with TRBJ2-3; 8 nucleotides align to TRBD2. From germline, CDR1 is MGHRA and CDR2 YSYEKL. There are 16 residues in the CDR3. V lost 5 bases, J lost 5 bases, and 12 bases stayed unmatched. The CDR3 loop reads CASSFPGRASEDTQYF. The CDR3 bases are TGCGCCAGCAGCTTCCCCGGGAGGGCGTCGGAAGATACGCAGTATTTT.

The chain couples TRBV7-8 to TRBJ2-5, with no clear D. The J call may not be correct, given that the DNA end is closer to TRBJ2-7. Germline V gives CDR1 SGHVS, CDR2 FQNEAQ. This CDR3 comprises 13 residues. CDR3 protein: CASSLAAEYEQYF. CDR3 nucleotide sequence: TGTGCCAGCAGCTTAGCGGCGGAGTACGAGCAGTACTTC.

The chain is built from TRBV5-1 and TRBJ1-3; D might be TRBD1 (6 bases). The CDR3 is made up of 14 amino acids. Trimming removed 4 bases at V and 1 base at J, with 9 bases between. From germline, CDR1 is SGHRS and CDR2 YFSETQ. The chain's CDR3 is CASSEDRSGNTIYF. As DNA, the CDR3 is TGCGCCAGCAGCGAAGACAGGTCTGGAAACACCATATATTTT.

Only one count was recorded for this clone. This rearrangement joins TRBV6-1 to TRBJ2-1; 12 bases are a match to TRBD2. CDR3 length: 14 residues. Germline-derived CDR1 and CDR2 are MNHNS and SASEGT. Trimming cost V 5 bases and J 9 bases; bases outside gene matches: 5. This CDR3 reads CASSLAGGRSEQFF. Here the CDR3 DNA reads TGTGCCAGCAGTCTAGCGGGGGGGCGGAGTGAGCAGTTCTTC.

This chain links TRBV7-3 with TRBJ1-1; the match to TRBD1 covers 7 bases. The V and J ends lost 4 bases and 6 bases, in that order; junction bases with no gene match: 11. CDR1 is SGHTA, CDR2 FQGTGA, per germline. The CDR3 totals 15 residues. The CDR3 nucleotides are TGTGCCAGCAGCTCGGAAGCAGGGGGAATGTCTGAAGCTTTCTTT. It is translated as CASSSEAGGMSEAFF.

This chain uses TRBV10-3 with TRBJ2-2; 13 bases agree with TRBD2. With 5 bases clipped from V and 3 bases from J, the junction kept 9 bases outside the gene matches. CDR3 length: 18 residues. Germline V lookup: CDR1 ENHRY, CDR2 SYGVKD. Written as DNA, the CDR3 is TGTGCCATCAGTCGCTATACTAGCGGGGGGGCCGACACCGGGGAGCTGTTTTTT. Translating it yields CAISRYTSGGADTGELFF.

The V and J genes are TRBV10-2 and TRBJ1-5, with 8 bases matching TRBD1. Trimming at V came to 3 bases and at J to 6 bases, leaving 10 bases not matched to a gene. Germline-derived CDR1 and CDR2 are WSHSY and SAAADI. The length of the CDR3 is 16 residues. CDR3 bases: TGCGCCAGCAGTGATAATACTGGACAGGGTATTCAGCCCCAGCATTTT. Translating it yields CASSDNTGQGIQPQHF.